This TCR beta chain was sequenced in a study of control samples from healthy donors and cancer patients. Assay: immunoSEQ multiplex PCR; the TCRdb copy retains only in-frame clones and omits some. The table lists about 44,000 clones, 70% of them singletons. The CDR3 sequence is 14 residues long. Germline V gene sequence: CDR1 MGHRA, CDR2 YSYEKL. V was trimmed by 4 bases and J by 5 bases, leaving 14 bases between them. This receptor was obtained from a male donor with melanoma. V gene TRBV4-1 combines with J gene TRBJ2-5; TRBD2 is a possible D gene (6 bases). Input material: formalin-fixed, paraffin-embedded tissue. CDR3: CASSPSGVGETQYF. For the CDR3, the DNA is TGCGCCAGCAGCCCCTCGGGAGTAGGTGAGACCCAGTACTTC.